This TCR beta chain was obtained from a study of T-cell reconstitution after alpha-beta-depleted transplantation in children. Whole-study results and caveats: At around two months after transplant, the alpha-beta T cells were reportedly derived from several hundred expanded clones that came from non-depleted graft cells. Hyperexpanded clones declined; after one year, newly produced T cells mostly supplied diversity.

Germline CDR1 reads SQVTM; CDR2 reads ANQGSEA. The V end lost 1 base, the J end lost 4 bases, and 10 bases lay between the germline ends. This CDR3 spans 13 amino acids. This clonotype showed up just a few times. Its specificity is not known. Researchers prepared the TCRbeta library using unique molecular identifiers, the study reports. TCRdb re-derived calls from the PCR reads in MiXCR, one entry per CDR3 protein. The sample shows about 240,000 distinct CDR3 sequences, about 25% of them seen only once. This specimen consisted of PBMCs, obtained before TCRalphabeta/CD19-depleted stem cell transplant. The sequence derives from a girl aged 2-10 years with Fanconi anemia, due to receive a stem cell transplant. V usage is TRBV29-1 and J usage is TRBJ1-2; D ambiguous. CDR3 region: CSVEGTGIYGYTF. Here the CDR3 DNA reads TGCAGCGTTGAAGGCACCGGAATCTATGGCTACACCTTC.